This is a list of T cell receptor beta chains from one sample in a study of T cells after yellow fever vaccination. TCRdb recomputed calls from the 5' RACE reads with MiXCR, one row per CDR3 protein. The sample holds roughly 180,000 distinct CDR3 sequences, roughly 6.2% seen once. The sample in question was CD4+ T cells sorted from PBMCs, obtained on the day of the first yellow fever vaccination. All receptors come from a man in his late teens or twenties who received the YFV17D yellow fever vaccine. CDR3s include the opening cysteine and the closing phenylalanine or tryptophan. The D gene is left open where the match is weak. The size of a clone is reported for some rows only, either as once, few or many, or as a class for expanded clones.

v_call,clone_size,j_call,d_call,cdr3_nt,cdr3_aa
TRBV11-3,-,TRBJ2-5,-,TGTGCCAGCAGCTTACGGGCGCGGGAGACCCAGTACTTC,CASSLRARETQYF
TRBV5-5,-,TRBJ2-3,TRBD2,TGTGCCAGCAGCTTCGGGGGGGCTTCAGCAGATACGCAGTATTTT,CASSFGGASADTQYF
TRBV5-4,many,TRBJ2-5,-,TGTGCCAGCACCACTGACCAACTAGCTATGGAGACCCAGTACTTC,CASTTDQLAMETQYF
TRBV6-2/TRBV6-3,-,TRBJ1-2,-,TGTGCCAGCAGTCTCGGTGGAAAGGGGAACTACACCTTC,CASSLGGKGNYTF
TRBV7-8,many,TRBJ2-5,TRBD1,TGTGCCAGCAGCTCGGGACAGGGATTGTGGGAGACCCAGTACTTC,CASSSGQGLWETQYF
TRBV4-1,few,TRBJ2-3,TRBD2,TGCGCCAGCAGCCAGGGGACTAGCGGGGTTATGGATACGCAGTATTTT,CASSQGTSGVMDTQYF
TRBV6-5,few,TRBJ1-1,TRBD1,TGTGCCAGCAGTTACTCGACAACAGGGGACACTGAAGCTTTCTTT,CASSYSTTGDTEAFF
TRBV20-1,many,TRBJ2-5,TRBD2,TGCAGTGCCGATAGCGGGGGGGCAGTAGAGACCCAGTACTTC,CSADSGGAVETQYF
TRBV20-1,many,TRBJ1-1,-,TGCAGTGCTAGCTCACATACCCTCCGGGACGACACTGAAGCTTTCTTT,CSASSHTLRDDTEAFF
TRBV5-1,many,TRBJ2-1,-,TGCGCCAGCAGCTCAGGGGCCCCTTCCTACAATGAGCAGTTCTTC,CASSSGAPSYNEQFF
TRBV7-2,-,TRBJ2-5,-,TGTGCCAGCAGCTTCTGGGGGAGTGCTAAGGGGGTCGAGACCCAGTACTTC,CASSFWGSAKGVETQYF
TRBV2,few,TRBJ1-1,-,TGTGCCAGCAGTGAGTCCCTTCTAGCTTTCTTT,CASSESLLAFF
TRBV19,-,TRBJ2-1,-,TGTGCCAGTAGTATGTCCTTGGGTGGGAGTAGTTCCGGGAATGAGCAGTTCTTC,CASSMSLGGSSSGNEQFF
TRBV7-9,many,TRBJ1-5,TRBD1,TGTGCCAGCAGCTTGGGACAGGGGTTTAGTCAGCCCCAGCATTTT,CASSLGQGFSQPQHF
TRBV24-1,-,TRBJ1-2,-,TGTGCCACTGCTCCGGACGGTGCACAGCACAGGGGCTACACCTTC,CATAPDGAQHRGYTF
TRBV7-2,many,TRBJ1-3,TRBD1,TGTGCCAGCAGCTTTGGGACAGGGGGGACCATATATTTT,CASSFGTGGTIYF
TRBV9,-,TRBJ1-3,-,TGTGCCAGCAGCGTAGGTAACTCTGGAAACACCATATATTTT,CASSVGNSGNTIYF
TRBV6-2/TRBV6-3,few,TRBJ2-5,-,TGTGCCAGCAGTTACGGCACAGAGAACCAAGAGACCCAGTACTTC,CASSYGTENQETQYF
TRBV6-5,-,TRBJ2-3,-,TGTGCCAGCAGTTACGCTCCTTGGTCGGATACGCAGTATTTT,CASSYAPWSDTQYF
TRBV11-2,-,TRBJ1-3,-,TGTGCCAGCAGCTTTAGAGCTGGAAACACCATATATTTT,CASSFRAGNTIYF
TRBV6-5,many,TRBJ2-7,-,TGTGCCAGCAGGTGGGGACCCTCAGAGCAGTACTTC,CASRWGPSEQYF
TRBV9,many,TRBJ2-7,-,TGTGCCAGCAGCGTAGCCGGTCGAGACTACGAGCAGTACTTC,CASSVAGRDYEQYF
TRBV7-3,-,TRBJ1-6,-,TGTGCCAGCAGCTTTGGCAGGGAGGATTCACCCCTCCACTTT,CASSFGREDSPLHF
TRBV6-2/TRBV6-3,-,TRBJ2-3,-,TGTGCCAGCAGTTCACGCAGTCCAGATACGCAGTATTTT,CASSSRSPDTQYF
TRBV6-5,many,TRBJ2-2,TRBD1,TGTGCCAGCAGTCCCCTGGACAGGATTTCCACCGGGGAGCTGTTTTTT,CASSPLDRISTGELFF
TRBV7-2,many,TRBJ2-3,-,TGTGCCAGCAGCGTCGGGTCCCCAACCTTAGGTACGCAGTATTTT,CASSVGSPTLGTQYF